This TCR beta chain stems from a study of neurological immune-mediated disorders. Stated time point: longitudinal time-point 1 (baseline). This clonotype was counted ten times or more. TCRdb re-called the 5' RACE reads with MiXCR, one entry per CDR3 protein. The profile shows some 37,000 distinct CDR3 sequences, about 3.3% of them singletons. The TCR was taken from a woman between 55 and 75 years old with multiple sclerosis. The sample comprised PBMCs.

DNA for the CDR3: TGTGCCAGCTCACCAGCGCAGAACACTGAAGCTTTCTTT. The encoded protein is CASSPAQNTEAFF. This chain links TRBV18 with TRBJ1-1; D is unresolved. The CDR3 is 13 amino acids. Germline CDR1 reads KGHSH; CDR2 reads LQKENI. Trimming removed 2 bases at V and 1 base at J, with 5 bases between.